This T cell receptor (beta chain) was sequenced in a study of T cell responses to AZD1222 COVID-19 vaccine. The protocol was immunoSEQ multiplex PCR, while the TCRdb copy is restricted to in-frame clones and leaves out a portion. The sample includes just under 85,000 clones, roughly 82% seen only once; the top ten take over 8%. Points on this clone: The antigen is unknown. Other DNA sequences in this sample translate to the same CDR3.

Study-level points and caveats: Spike was spanned by vaccine-associated CD4 TCRs, which were dominant at 160-218 and 743-854. Once two AZD1222 doses were given, Spike-specific TCR breadth and depth went up. Repertoires were sampled only after the peak T cell response.

Trimming removed 6 bases from V and 4 bases from J; junction bases left unmatched: 8. There are 14 residues in the CDR3. CDR1 MNHEY and CDR2 SVGAGI come from the germline V gene. The specimen was peripheral blood, collected on day 0 of AZD1222 vaccination. The clonotype was recovered from an adult in good health. V usage is TRBV6-5 and J usage is TRBJ2-7, with 8 bases lining up with TRBD1. The CDR3 nucleotides read TGTGCCAGCAGCCCCGGACAGGGAAGGTACGAGCAGTACTTC. It codes for CASSPGQGRYEQYF.